Listed here are 26 T cell receptor beta chains from one sample, sequenced in a study of CD8+ T cells in alopecia areata. Extracted RNA was reverse transcribed into cDNA, the sequencing template. Measured with immunoSEQ multiplex PCR; TCRdb has only the in-frame clones, and not every one. This sample carries thousands of clones, 60% of them seen once, and the ten largest clones take roughly an eighth. Alopecia areata patients provided lesional scalp punch biopsies and peripheral blood. What was sequenced was skin. These receptors all stem from a human donor with alopecia areata.

The rearrangement joins TRBV11-2 to TRBJ1-6; D remains ambiguous. This CDR3 region has 14 residues. V lost 2 bases to trimming and J lost 5 bases, with 7 bases between them. Germline CDR1 reads SGHAT; CDR2 reads FQNNGV. The CDR3 region is CASSLNGDNSPLHF. CDR3 nucleotide sequence: TGTGCCAGCAGCTTAAACGGGGATAATTCACCCCTCCACTTT.

The rearrangement links TRBV13 to TRBJ2-2, with 11 bases matching TRBD2. Per germline, CDR1 PRHDT and CDR2 FYEKMQ (reference sequence). The length of the CDR3 is 17 residues. V shed 5 bases, J shed 4 bases, and the junction held 9 bases outside the gene matches. The CDR3 nucleotides read TGTGCCAGCAGCGTAAGCCCGGGACTAGCGGCCACCGGGGAGCTGTTTTTT. Amino acid sequence: CASSVSPGLAATGELFF. The whole variable domain, remainder taken from reference TRBV13 and TRBJ2-2, is AAGVIQSPRHLIKEKRETATLKCYPIPRHDTVYWYQQGPGQDPQFLISFYEKMQSDKGSIPDRFSAQQFSDYHSELNMSSLELGDSALYFCASSVSPGLAATGELFFGEGSRLTVL.

CDR3 bases: TGTGCCAGCAGCCTCCGGGAAACTAACTATGGCTACACCTTC. It translates to CASSLRETNYGYTF. This chain connects TRBV6-5 to TRBJ1-2; D not certain. Germline V gene lookup returns CDR1 MNHEY and CDR2 SVGAGI. This CDR3 contains 14 residues. V lost 6 bases to trimming and J lost 0 bases, with 11 bases between them.

The V call is TRBV5-4, the J call TRBJ1-2; D gene unclear. Trimming took off 0 bases at V and 2 bases at J, with 11 bases between the two ends. Germline assignment: CDR1 SGHNT and CDR2 YYREEE (reference sequence). The length of the CDR3 is 15 residues. The CDR3 spells CASSLVVGGNYGYTF. The DNA of the CDR3 is TGTGCCAGCAGCTTGGTTGTCGGAGGGAACTATGGCTACACCTTC.

The gene calls are TRBV6-6 and TRBJ2-1; D is possibly TRBD1 (5 bases). Germline V gene data show CDR1 as MNHNY and CDR2 as SVGAGI (reference sequence). Trimming pared 0 bases from V and 8 bases from J, leaving 11 bases between. CDR3 size: 14 residues. CDR3 in DNA: TGTGCCAGCAGTTACTCGTGGGGCGATTATGAGCAGTTCTTC. Translated, it gives CASSYSWGDYEQFF.

V gene TRBV10-2 combines with J gene TRBJ2-5, with 8 positions matching TRBD1. J gave up 6 bases and V 4 bases, and 7 bases lay outside the gene matches. Germline V gene sequence: CDR1 WSHSY, CDR2 SAAADI. This CDR3 has 14 residues. CDR3 sequence: CASSGSGGAQTQYF. As DNA, the CDR3 is TGCGCCAGCAGTGGATCAGGGGGCGCGCAGACCCAGTACTTC.

The chain recombines TRBV7-2 with TRBJ2-3, with 11 positions matching TRBD2. In germline, CDR1 is SGHTA, CDR2 FQGNSA. The CDR3 has 16 amino acids. Losses at the gene ends were 5 bases for V and 5 bases for J; bases not matched to a gene: 9. The CDR3 DNA is TGTGCCAGCAGCCAAGAGTCCGGGACTAGCGGAGATACGCAGTATTTT. Translated: CASSQESGTSGDTQYF.

The chain joins TRBV19 to TRBJ2-3; unclear D gene. The length of the CDR3 is 13 residues. CDR1 and CDR2 (germline): LNHDA, SQIVND (reference sequence). V was cut by 6 bases and J by 2 bases, with 9 bases left in between. In nucleotides, the CDR3 is TGTGCCAGTAGCCGGAGCCCCACAGATACGCAGTATTTT. Translation gives CASSRSPTDTQYF.

The rearrangement joins TRBV25-1 to TRBJ1-5; D remains ambiguous. The CDR3 loop spans 14 amino acids. Germline CDR1 reads MGHDK; CDR2 reads SYGVNS. The V end lost 3 bases, the J end lost 4 bases, and 10 bases lay between the germline ends. CDR3 in DNA: TGTGCCAGCAGTGACTTCGGAGGGAATCAGCCCCAGCATTTT. Residues: CASSDFGGNQPQHF.

This clone was counted only a few times. The chain combines TRBV29-1 with TRBJ2-3; a possible D gene is TRBD2 (5 bases). The CDR3 loop spans 14 amino acids. CDR1 and CDR2 (germline): SQVTM, ANQGSEA. V was cut by 1 base and J by 5 bases, with 13 bases left in between. CDR3 DNA sequence: TGCAGCGTTGAAGTGGCGGGCTTGGGAGATACGCAGTATTTT. As protein: CSVEVAGLGDTQYF.

This clone appeared a single time. At one end, the junction sequence differs from germline, possibly due to a read error. The chain combines TRBV14 with TRBJ2-1, with 11 bases lining up with TRBD2. The CDR3 has 18 residues. The germline gives CDR1 SGHDN, CDR2 FVKESK. CDR3 amino acids: CASIQIGSGRALLNEQFF. Written as DNA, the CDR3 is TGTGCCAGCATCCAAATTGGTAGCGGGAGGGCCCTTCTGAATGAGCAGTTCTTC.

The chain carries TRBV10-2 and TRBJ1-3, with a tentative D call TRBD1 (5 bases). CDR1 is WSHSY, CDR2 SAAADI, per germline. This CDR3 has 19 amino acids. Deletions cut 2 bases from V and 4 bases from J, with 24 bases between. CDR3 coding DNA: TGCGCCAGCAGTGAGCCAATAGGGGACCGCCGGATTTACGGAAACACCATATATTTT. Translating it yields CASSEPIGDRRIYGNTIYF.

This rearrangement joins TRBV19 to TRBJ1-5, with 10 bases lining up with TRBD1. The V and J ends lost 4 bases and 1 base, in that order; junction bases with no gene match: 7. Germline V gives CDR1 LNHDA, CDR2 SQIVND (reference sequence). This CDR3 has 17 residues. The CDR3 nucleotides are TGTGCCAGTAGTACCCGACAGGGGGCATCGAGCAATCAGCCCCAGCATTTT. As protein: CASSTRQGASSNQPQHF.

CDR3 amino acids: CASSPGVQETQYF. CDR3 coding DNA: TGTGCCAGCTCACCAGGGGTTCAAGAGACCCAGTACTTC. This chain uses TRBV18 with TRBJ2-5, with D uncertain. The CDR3 has 13 amino acids. Germline V gene data show CDR1 as KGHSH and CDR2 as LQKENI. The ends were cut back, 2 bases at V and 2 bases at J, with 6 bases in the middle. The whole variable domain, filled in from reference TRBV18 and TRBJ2-5, reads NAGVMQNPRHLVRRRGQEARLRCSPMKGHSHVYWYRQLPEEGLKFMVYLQKENIIDESGMPKERFSAEFPKEGPSILRIQQVVRGDSAAYFCASSPGVQETQYFGPGTRLLVL.

The CDR3 DNA is TGTGCCAGCAGCTTACAGGATTACGAGCAGTACTTC. Protein: CASSLQDYEQYF. The chain combines TRBV7-8 with TRBJ2-7, with no clear D. Deletions cut 2 bases from V and 4 bases from J, with 6 bases between. This CDR3 contains 12 residues. The germline gives CDR1 SGHVS, CDR2 FQNEAQ. The complete variable domain, with remaining parts taken from reference TRBV7-8 and TRBJ2-7, reads GAGVSQSPRYKVAKRGQDVALRCDPISGHVSLFWYQQALGQGPEFLTYFQNEAQLDKSGLPSDRFFAERPEGSVSTLKIQRTQQEDSAVYLCASSLQDYEQYFGPGTRLTVT.

The V and J genes are TRBV19 and TRBJ2-1; 12 nucleotides align to TRBD2. Germline assignment: CDR1 LNHDA and CDR2 SQIVND (reference sequence). This CDR3 spans 16 amino acids. V gave up 0 bases and J gave up 8 bases; unmatched junction bases: 5. The CDR3 region is CASSIDRGLAGYEQFF. The CDR3 bases are TGTGCCAGTAGTATAGATCGGGGACTAGCGGGTTATGAGCAGTTCTTC.

The CDR3 spells CASSSSSGEQYF. In DNA, the CDR3 is TGTGCCAGCAGTTCTTCTAGCGGCGAGCAGTACTTC. The J gene is TRBJ2-7, the V gene TRBV27, with TRBD2 matching 7 bases. V trimming: 4 bases; J trimming: 6 bases; junction bases outside the gene matches: 3. Germline lookup yields CDR1 MNHEY and CDR2 SMNVEV (reference sequence). This CDR3 region has 12 residues.

In this sample, this clone turned up a few times. The chain has TRBV6-5 and TRBJ2-3, with TRBD2 matching 8 bases. Germline CDR1 is MNHEY and CDR2 is SVGAGI. V lost 6 bases to trimming and J lost 4 bases; unmatched junction nucleotides: 6. The CDR3 loop spans 14 amino acids. CDR3 residues: CASRQSGSSDTQYF. The CDR3 bases are TGTGCCAGCAGACAAAGCGGGAGTTCAGATACGCAGTATTTT.

The genes are TRBV5-1 and TRBJ2-3; 9 bases fit TRBD2. Germline V gene data show CDR1 as SGHRS and CDR2 as YFSETQ. Trimming took 4 bases from V and 5 from J; bases not matched to a gene: 14. CDR3 length: 17 amino acids. The CDR3 reads CASSLRQTAGGGDTQYF. The CDR3 DNA sequence: TGCGCCAGCAGCCTTAGACAAACAGCGGGGGGCGGAGATACGCAGTATTTT. Combining the CDR3 with reference TRBV5-1 and TRBJ2-3 gives the whole variable domain KAGVTQTPRYLIKTRGQQVTLSCSPISGHRSVSWYQQTPGQGLQFLFEYFSETQRNKGNFPGRFSGRQFSNSRSEMNVSTLELGDSALYLCASSLRQTAGGGDTQYFGPGTRLTVL.

The genes are TRBV18 and TRBJ1-1; no firm D call. The CDR3 consists of 12 residues. Trimming shortened V by 6 bases and J by 1 base, and 6 bases separated the two germline ends. Germline loops: CDR1 KGHSH, CDR2 LQKENI. Written as DNA, the CDR3 is TGTGCCAGCTCCCAACCGAACACTGAAGCTTTCTTT. It specifies CASSQPNTEAFF. Full variable domain (missing parts from reference TRBV18 and TRBJ1-1): NAGVMQNPRHLVRRRGQEARLRCSPMKGHSHVYWYRQLPEEGLKFMVYLQKENIIDESGMPKERFSAEFPKEGPSILRIQQVVRGDSAAYFCASSQPNTEAFFGQGTRLTVV.

The genes are TRBV29-1 and TRBJ1-2; 9 bases align to TRBD1. CDR3 length equals 12 residues. V gave up 7 bases and J gave up 6 bases; unmatched junction bases: 6. In germline, CDR1 is SQVTM, CDR2 ANQGSEA. The CDR3 loop reads CSAIQGADGYTF. The CDR3 nucleotides are TGCAGCGCGATACAGGGGGCCGATGGCTACACCTTC.

As DNA, the CDR3 is TGTGCCAGTAGTCTATACTCCGACTATGCGCGAAAACTGTTTTTT. Residues: CASSLYSDYARKLFF. The genes are TRBV27 and TRBJ1-4; D is ambiguous. This CDR3 region has 15 residues. The germline gives CDR1 MNHEY, CDR2 SMNVEV (reference sequence). The ends were cut back, 9 bases at V and 10 bases at J, with 24 bases in the middle.

This clone was found a few times. The V and J genes are TRBV7-2 and TRBJ2-3; 8 nucleotides align to TRBD2. In germline, CDR1 is SGHTA, CDR2 FQGNSA. J lost 6 bases, V lost 1 base, and 12 bases had no gene match. The CDR3 sequence is 17 residues long. The CDR3 coding sequence is TGTGCCAGCAGCTTAGGACCCGGGGTAGCGGGGCGGGATACGCAGTATTTT. Amino acid sequence: CASSLGPGVAGRDTQYF.

This chain uses TRBV10-2 with TRBJ2-6; no clear D. CDR1 is WSHSY, CDR2 SAAADI, per germline. The CDR3 sequence is 15 residues long. V was pared by 2 bases and J by 0 bases, with 5 bases between. This CDR3 is CASSEGNSGANVLTF. DNA for the CDR3: TGCGCCAGCAGTGAGGGGAACTCTGGGGCCAACGTCCTGACTTTC.

J is TRBJ2-1 and V is TRBV9; 9 bases are shared with TRBD2. The CDR3 totals 16 residues. Trimming removed 4 bases from V and 9 bases from J; junction bases left unmatched: 14. CDR1 and CDR2 from the germline V gene are SGDLS and YYNGEE. CDR3 sequence reads: CASSSKGGRDTGEQFF. The CDR3 DNA sequence: TGTGCCAGCAGCTCCAAGGGCGGGAGGGATACCGGTGAGCAGTTCTTC.

V gene TRBV2 combines with J gene TRBJ1-5, with D possibly TRBD1 on 5 matching bases. CDR1 and CDR2 from the germline V gene are SNHLY and FYNNEI. The V gene lost 6 bases and the J gene lost 0 bases, with 12 bases spanning the gap. The CDR3 runs 15 residues. This CDR3 is CASSPQAYSNQPQHF. The CDR3 DNA reads as TGTGCCAGCAGCCCACAGGCCTATAGCAATCAGCCCCAGCATTTT.